The T cell receptor beta chain described here comes from a study of control samples from healthy donors and cancer patients. Generated by immunoSEQ multiplex PCR, the TCRdb table keeps only in-frame clones and is missing some. Among approximately 180,000 clones listed, roughly 92% were seen once. Germline V gene lookup returns CDR1 DFQATT and CDR2 SNEGSKA (reference sequence). V gave up 6 bases and J gave up 7 bases, with 12 bases separating them. The length of the CDR3 is 11 residues. Sequenced sample: blood. V usage is TRBV20-1 and J usage is TRBJ2-5; D might be TRBD1 (6 bases). The receptor was derived from a woman aged 18-30 years in good health. The CDR3: CSATPRGTQYF. In DNA form, the CDR3 reads TGCAGTGCGACCCCCAGGGGGACCCAGTACTTC.